This T cell receptor (beta chain) was documented in a study of tumor-infiltrating lymphocytes in primary liver carcinoma. Between roughly 17 and 31 mg of unsorted bulk tissue served as the source from which RNA and DNA were co-extracted. Germline lookup yields CDR1 SGHDN and CDR2 FVKESK. The length of the CDR3 is 13 residues. Notes on this clonotype: Sequence at one end of the junction differs from germline and may be a read error.

Constant-region priming of approximately 500 ng total RNA yielded TCR beta cDNA. Employing slightly modified ARM-PCR, three nested multiplex PCR rounds were run, and these gave rise to the TCR beta libraries. Use of TRBV1-TRBV30 forward primers with a C-beta reverse primer characterized the first two PCR rounds, which lasted 10 cycles each. TCRdb passed the multiplex PCR reads through MiXCR, listing each CDR3 protein once. The sample yields roughly 70,000 distinct CDR3 sequences, roughly two thirds seen once. This chain joins TRBV14 and TRBJ1-5; D is unclear. The specimen was liver tumor tissue from sampling region 4. Described subset: tumor region T4, right-lateral pole. The receptor comes from a man aged 35 to 55 with primary liver carcinoma and hepatitis B virus infection. The CDR3 nucleotides are TGTGCCAACAGCCAAGGACGGGATCAGCCCCAGCATTTT. Its translation: CANSQGRDQPQHF.